The clone carrying this T cell receptor beta chain was detected ten times or more. The antigen remains undetermined. The data derive from a study of neurological immune-mediated disorders. About the research overall: Multiple sclerosis patients (n ≈ 34) included roughly 30 with relapsing-remitting and 3 with secondary progressive disease.

Per the germline V gene, CDR1 is MNHEY and CDR2 is SMNVEV (reference sequence). Trimming left V 2 bases short and J 7 bases short, with 11 bases between. The CDR3 sequence is 13 residues long. Study-level findings and limits: None of the CDR3 amino acid sequences of expanded clones recurred across subjects, suggesting private repertoires in all groups. Phylogenetic grouping put 18 of 34 multiple sclerosis patients' repertoires into one related-CDR3 cluster, a possible signature.

A single record per CDR3 protein comes from TCRdb applying MiXCR to the 5' RACE reads. In the table there are about 60,000 distinct CDR3 sequences, roughly 3.5% of which are singletons. This sequence was found in a man between 25 and 39 years old with multiple sclerosis. The specimen was PBMCs. The chain has TRBV27 and TRBJ1-2; D not resolved. In DNA, the CDR3 is TGTGCCAGCAGTTTACAAGGGAGAGGTGGCTACACCTTC. Translating it yields CASSLQGRGGYTF.